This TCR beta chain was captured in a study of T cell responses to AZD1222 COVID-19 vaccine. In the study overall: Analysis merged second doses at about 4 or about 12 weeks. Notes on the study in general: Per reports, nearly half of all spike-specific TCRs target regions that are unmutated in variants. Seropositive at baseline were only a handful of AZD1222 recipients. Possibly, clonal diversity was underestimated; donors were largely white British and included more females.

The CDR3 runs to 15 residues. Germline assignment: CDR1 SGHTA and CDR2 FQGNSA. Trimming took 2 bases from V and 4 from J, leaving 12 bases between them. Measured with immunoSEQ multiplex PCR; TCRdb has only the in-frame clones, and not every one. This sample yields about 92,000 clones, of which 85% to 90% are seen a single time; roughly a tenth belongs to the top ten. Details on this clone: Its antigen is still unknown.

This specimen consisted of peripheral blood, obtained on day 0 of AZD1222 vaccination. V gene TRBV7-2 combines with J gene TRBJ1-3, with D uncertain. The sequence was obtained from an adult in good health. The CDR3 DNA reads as TGTGCCAGCAGCTTAACGTATACCCACGGAAACACCATATATTTT. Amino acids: CASSLTYTHGNTIYF.